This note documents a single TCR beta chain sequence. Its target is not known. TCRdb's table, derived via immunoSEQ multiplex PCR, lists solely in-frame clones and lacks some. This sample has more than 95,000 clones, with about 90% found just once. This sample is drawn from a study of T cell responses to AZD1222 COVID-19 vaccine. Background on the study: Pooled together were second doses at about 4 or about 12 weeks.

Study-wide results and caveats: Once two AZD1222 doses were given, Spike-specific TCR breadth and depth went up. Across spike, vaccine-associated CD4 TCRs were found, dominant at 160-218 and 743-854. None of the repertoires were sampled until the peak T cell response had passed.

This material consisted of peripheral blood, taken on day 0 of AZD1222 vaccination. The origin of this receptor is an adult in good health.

The CDR3 loop reads CASSLTGQNQETQYF. CDR3 in DNA: TGCGCCAGCAGCCTTACGGGACAGAATCAAGAGACCCAGTACTTC. The chain has TRBV5-1 and TRBJ2-5, with 7 bases that match TRBD1. V shed 4 bases and J 2 bases; nucleotides not matched to a gene: 8. There are 15 residues in the CDR3. Germline lookup yields CDR1 SGHRS and CDR2 YFSETQ.